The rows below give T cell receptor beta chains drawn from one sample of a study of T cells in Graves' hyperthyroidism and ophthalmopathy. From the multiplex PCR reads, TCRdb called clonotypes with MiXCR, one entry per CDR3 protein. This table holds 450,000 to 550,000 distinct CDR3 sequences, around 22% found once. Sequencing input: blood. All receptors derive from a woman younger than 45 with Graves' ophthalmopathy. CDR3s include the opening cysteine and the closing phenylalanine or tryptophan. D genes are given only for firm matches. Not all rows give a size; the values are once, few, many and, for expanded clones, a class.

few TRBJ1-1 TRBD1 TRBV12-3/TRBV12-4 TGTGCCAGCAGGATGGGACAGGGGATTAGTGAAGCTTTCTTT CASRMGQGISEAFF
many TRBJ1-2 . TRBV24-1 TGTGCCACCAGTGATCTCTATGGCTACACCTTC CATSDLYGYTF
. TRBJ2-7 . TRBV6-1 TGTGCCAGCAGTCCTACCCAGCGGGCTGCCTACGAGCAGTACTTC CASSPTQRAAYEQYF
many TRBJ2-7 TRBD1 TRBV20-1 TGCAGTGCTAGAAAACAGGACAGGGGTCGCTACGAGCAGTACTTC CSARKQDRGRYEQYF
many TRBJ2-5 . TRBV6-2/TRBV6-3 TGTGCCAGCAGTGCAGGGGCCGGAGAGACCCAGTACTTC CASSAGAGETQYF
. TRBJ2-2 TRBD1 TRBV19 TGTGCCAGTAGTATGCCCCAGGGGGCCCCCGGGGAGCTGTTTTTT CASSMPQGAPGELFF
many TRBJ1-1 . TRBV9 TGTGCCAGCAGCGTAGGAGGGGATGACACTGAAGCTTTCTTT CASSVGGDDTEAFF
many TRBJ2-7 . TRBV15 TGTGCCACCAGCAGAGATCGAGACGAGCAGTACTTC CATSRDRDEQYF
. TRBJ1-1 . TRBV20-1 TGCAGTGCTGCGAGGGGAGAGGAGGCTTTCTTT CSAARGEEAFF
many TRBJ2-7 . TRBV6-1 TGTGCCAGCGTAAAGGGCCATTCCTACGAGCAGTACTTC CASVKGHSYEQYF
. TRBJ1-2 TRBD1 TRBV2 TGTGCCAGCATCCCCGGGACAGGGAGGTCAAACTCTGCGCTCGCCTTC CASIPGTGRSNSALAF
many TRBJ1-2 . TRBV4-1 TGCGCCAGCAGCCAAACAGGTGTGGCGCGGCAGAACTATGGCTACACCTTC CASSQTGVARQNYGYTF
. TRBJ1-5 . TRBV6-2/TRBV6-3 TGTGCCAGCAGTTACGACCTTGGCAGGGCCCCGGACCAGCCCCAGCATTTT CASSYDLGRAPDQPQHF
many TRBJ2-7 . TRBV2 TGTGCCAGCAGTCAGGGACACGGGGGCTACGAGCAGTACTTC CASSQGHGGYEQYF
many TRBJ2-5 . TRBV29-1 TGCAGCGCAACAGGGTTTATGTTGGAGACCCAGTACTTC CSATGFMLETQYF
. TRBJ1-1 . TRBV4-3 . CASSQEWVGGGIFF
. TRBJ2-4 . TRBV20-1 TGCAGTGCTAGAGATGAGGGCAAAAACATTAAGTACTTC CSARDEGKNIKYF
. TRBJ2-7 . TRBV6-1 TGTGCCAGCAGTGAAGCCAGTTGGGTGAGGGACAACGAGCAGTACTTC CASSEASWVRDNEQYF
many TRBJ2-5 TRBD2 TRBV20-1 TGCAGTGCTAGAGCTCGGGAGCGGGGGACATTACAAGAGACCCAGTACTTC CSARARERGTLQETQYF
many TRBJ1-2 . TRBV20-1 TGCAGTGCTAGACCCCAGGACTACACCTTC CSARPQDYTF
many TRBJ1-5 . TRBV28 TGTGCCAGCAGCGTGACCCATCAGCCCCAGCATTTT CASSVTHQPQHF
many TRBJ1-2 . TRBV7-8 TGTGCCAGCAGCTTAGTCAGGGAGGCTAACTATGGCTACACCTTC CASSLVREANYGYTF
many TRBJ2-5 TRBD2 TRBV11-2 TGTGCCAGCAGCGGCAATAGCGGGGAGTGGGAGACCCAGTACTTC CASSGNSGEWETQYF
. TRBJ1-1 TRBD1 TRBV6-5 TGTGCCAGCAGTTCCCCCGGGGAGGGGGCGGACACTGAAGCTTTCTTT CASSSPGEGADTEAFF
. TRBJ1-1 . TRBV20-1 TGCAGTGCTACTCTAATTACTGAAGCTTTCTTT CSATLITEAFF
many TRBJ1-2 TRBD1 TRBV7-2 TGTGCCAGCAGCTTCCCCACAGGGGACTATGGCTACACCTTC CASSFPTGDYGYTF
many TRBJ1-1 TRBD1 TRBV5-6 TGTGCCAGCAGTAGGGACAGGGCCGAAGCTTTCTTT CASSRDRAEAFF
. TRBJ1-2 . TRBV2 TGTGCCAGCAGTGATCCGGGGGGAAGTACAAGTCATGGCTACACCTTC CASSDPGGSTSHGYTF
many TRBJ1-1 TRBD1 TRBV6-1 TGTGCCAGCAGTCAGGGGGCATGGCTGAACACTGAAGCTTTCTTT CASSQGAWLNTEAFF
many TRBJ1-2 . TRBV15 TGTGCCACCAGCAGAGATGTTGCGTATGGCTACACCTTC CATSRDVAYGYTF
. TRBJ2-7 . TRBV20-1 TGCAGTGCTAGAGGGGGAAGAGGTGGCTACGAGCAGTACTTC CSARGGRGGYEQYF
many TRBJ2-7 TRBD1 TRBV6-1 TGTGCCAGCAGGACCGGGACAGCGTCCTACGAGCAGTACTTC CASRTGTASYEQYF
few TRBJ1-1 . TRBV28 TGTGCCAGCAGTTTATTGGGTATAGGATTCTTT CASSLLGIGFF
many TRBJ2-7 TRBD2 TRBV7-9 TGTGCCAGCAGTCTAGCGGGGGTTGAGCAGTACTTC CASSLAGVEQYF
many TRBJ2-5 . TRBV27 . CASSTSTSQQTQYF
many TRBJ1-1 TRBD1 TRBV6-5 TGTGCCAGCAGTTACCACAGGGGGAACACTGAAGCTTTCTTT CASSYHRGNTEAFF
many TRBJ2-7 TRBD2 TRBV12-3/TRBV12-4 TGTGCCAGCAGGGAAACTAGCGGGGGCTCCTACGAGCAGTACTTC CASRETSGGSYEQYF
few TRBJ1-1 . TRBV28 TGTGCCAGCAGTTTCCTTCCCGGGGTGAACACTGAAGCTTTCTTT CASSFLPGVNTEAFF
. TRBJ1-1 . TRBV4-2 TGTGCCAGCAGCCAAGATCCGGGGAATGGTATAGCTTTCTTC CASSQDPGNGIAFF
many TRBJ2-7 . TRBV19 TGTGCCAGTAGGGAAAAGGACAGACTAACCTACGAGCAGTACTTC CASREKDRLTYEQYF
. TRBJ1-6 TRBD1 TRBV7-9 TGTGCCAGCACCCTCAGAACAGGGGAATTACCCCTCCACTTT CASTLRTGELPLHF
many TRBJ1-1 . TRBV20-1 TGCAGTGACAGCCGGGACTTTGAAGCTTTCTTT CSDSRDFEAFF
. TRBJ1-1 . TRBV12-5 TGTGCTAGTGGTTTGGTAGGAGACATATGGAACACTGAAGCTTTCTTT CASGLVGDIWNTEAFF
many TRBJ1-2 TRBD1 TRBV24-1 TGTGCCACCAGTGTTAAGGACAGGGCCCTTGGCTACACCTTC CATSVKDRALGYTF
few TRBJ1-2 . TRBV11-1 TGTGCCAGCACCCTTCAGACGGAATCCTATGGCTACACCTTC CASTLQTESYGYTF
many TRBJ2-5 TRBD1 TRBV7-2 TGTGCCAGCAGCCTGGACAGGGGGCGGGAGACCCAGTACTTC CASSLDRGRETQYF
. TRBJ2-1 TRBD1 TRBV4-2 TGTGCCAGCAGCCACCCGGGACAGGGGTCGAATGAGCAGTTCTTC CASSHPGQGSNEQFF
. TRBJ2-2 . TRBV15 TGTGCCACCAGCGTAGGGAAGCTAACGTTGACCGGGGAGCTGTTTTTT CATSVGKLTLTGELFF
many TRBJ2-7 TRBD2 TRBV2 TGTGCCAGCAGTGCCGCTAGCGGGGTACACGAGCAGTACTTC CASSAASGVHEQYF
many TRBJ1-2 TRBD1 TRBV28 TGTGCCAGCAGTTTCCAGACAGGGGTAAACTATGGCTACACCTTC CASSFQTGVNYGYTF
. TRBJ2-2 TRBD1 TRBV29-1 TGCAGCGTTGAAGCCTTGACAGGGACGAACACCGGGGAGCTGTTTTTT CSVEALTGTNTGELFF
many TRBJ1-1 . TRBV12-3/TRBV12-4 TGTGCCAGCAGCCCCATTGACACTGAAGCTTTCTTT CASSPIDTEAFF
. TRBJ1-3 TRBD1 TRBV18 TGTGCCAGCTCGTCCGGGACAGGGGACTCTGGAAACACCATATATTTT CASSSGTGDSGNTIYF
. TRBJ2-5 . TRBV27 TGTGCCAGCAGTCCCCTTAGTGGCGGTCAAGAGACCCAGTACTTC CASSPLSGGQETQYF
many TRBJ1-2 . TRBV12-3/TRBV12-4 TGTGCCAGCAGCATTACAGGGAACTATGGCTACACCTTC CASSITGNYGYTF
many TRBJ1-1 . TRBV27 TGTGCCAGCAGTTTACGGGCGGGGGTCACTGAAGCTTTCTTT CASSLRAGVTEAFF
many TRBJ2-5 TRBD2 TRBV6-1 TGTGCCAGCAGTGAAAGGGCGGGGGGTCAAGAGACCCAGTACTTC CASSERAGGQETQYF
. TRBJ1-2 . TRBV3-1 TGTGCCAGCAGCCAAGAGGTCGACAGAACCCGCTATGGCTACACCTTC CASSQEVDRTRYGYTF